These T cell receptor beta chains were read from a single sample in a study of CD8 T cells in ankylosing spondylitis. TCRdb independently ran MiXCR on the 5' RACE reads; one entry per CDR3 protein. The sample carries more than 250,000 distinct CDR3 sequences, 11% recorded once. The source material was blood, either unsorted or a sorted T cell fraction (not recorded which). All receptors derive from a female donor with ankylosing spondylitis or in good health (not recorded which). CDR3s include the opening cysteine and the closing phenylalanine or tryptophan. D genes are given only for firm matches. Rows give clone size only sometimes, using once, few, many, or a class for an expanded clone.

D gene: NA; clone size: NA; J gene: TRBJ2-7; V gene: TRBV10-3; CDR3 protein: CAISESRGLSYEQYF; CDR3 DNA: TGTGCCATCAGTGAGTCGCGGGGGCTCTCCTACGAGCAGTACTTC
D gene: NA; clone size: NA; J gene: TRBJ1-2; V gene: TRBV12-3/TRBV12-4; CDR3 protein: CASSLGRTYGYTF; CDR3 DNA: TGTGCCAGCAGTCTAGGACGGACTTATGGCTACACCTTC
D gene: TRBD2; clone size: many; J gene: TRBJ2-3; V gene: TRBV7-2; CDR3 protein: CASRKPGLPKITDTQYF; CDR3 DNA: TGTGCCAGCAGGAAGCCGGGACTACCTAAAATCACAGATACGCAGTATTTT
D gene: TRBD1; clone size: NA; J gene: TRBJ1-2; V gene: TRBV11-2; CDR3 protein: CASSLSGTGMGLTDYGYTF; CDR3 DNA: TGTGCCAGCAGCTTATCCGGGACAGGGATGGGCTTAACGGACTATGGCTACACCTTC
D gene: NA; clone size: many; J gene: TRBJ2-1; V gene: TRBV4-3; CDR3 protein: CASSQDAAGSSYNEQFF; CDR3 DNA: TGCGCCAGCAGCCAAGATGCGGCAGGGAGCTCCTACAATGAGCAGTTCTTC
D gene: NA; clone size: many; J gene: TRBJ1-1; V gene: TRBV7-2; CDR3 protein: CASSLAPARNAEAFF; CDR3 DNA: TGTGCCAGCAGCTTAGCGCCCGCCAGGAACGCTGAAGCTTTCTTT
D gene: NA; clone size: many; J gene: TRBJ2-7; V gene: TRBV5-1; CDR3 protein: CASSLENSYEQYF; CDR3 DNA: TGCGCCAGCAGCTTGGAGAACAGCTACGAGCAGTACTTC
D gene: TRBD2; clone size: few; J gene: TRBJ2-4; V gene: TRBV4-2; CDR3 protein: CASSQDRSSGKDIQYF; CDR3 DNA: TGTGCCAGCAGCCAAGATCGGTCTAGCGGGAAGGACATTCAGTACTTC
D gene: TRBD2; clone size: NA; J gene: TRBJ2-2; V gene: TRBV3-1; CDR3 protein: CASRGTSRTGELFF; CDR3 DNA: TGTGCCAGCAGGGGGACTAGCCGCACCGGGGAGCTGTTTTTT
D gene: TRBD1; clone size: NA; J gene: TRBJ1-5; V gene: TRBV7-2; CDR3 protein: CASSSGTGRNQPQHF; CDR3 DNA: TGTGCCAGCAGCTCAGGGACAGGGAGGAATCAGCCCCAGCATTTT
D gene: TRBD2; clone size: few; J gene: TRBJ2-3; V gene: TRBV24-1; CDR3 protein: CATSDRTSGTDTQYF; CDR3 DNA: TGTGCCACCAGTGACCGGACTAGCGGCACAGATACGCAGTATTTT
D gene: NA; clone size: many; J gene: TRBJ2-2; V gene: TRBV7-6; CDR3 protein: CASSLKAVGPGELFF; CDR3 DNA: TGTGCCAGCAGCTTAAAAGCAGTCGGGCCCGGGGAGCTGTTTTTT
D gene: NA; clone size: many; J gene: TRBJ2-3; V gene: TRBV27; CDR3 protein: CASSPGTWNTQYF; CDR3 DNA: TGTGCCAGCAGTCCTGGGACTTGGAATACGCAGTATTTT
D gene: TRBD1; clone size: many; J gene: TRBJ2-1; V gene: TRBV12-3/TRBV12-4; CDR3 protein: CASSSGTGVNEQFF; CDR3 DNA: TGTGCCAGCAGTTCCGGGACAGGGGTCAATGAGCAGTTCTTC
D gene: NA; clone size: many; J gene: TRBJ2-3; V gene: TRBV20-1; CDR3 protein: CSARDRRRVSDTQYF; CDR3 DNA: TGCAGTGCTAGAGATCGGCGCAGGGTGTCAGATACGCAGTATTTT
D gene: NA; clone size: many; J gene: TRBJ2-3; V gene: TRBV29-1; CDR3 protein: CSASLSTYTQYF; CDR3 DNA: TGCAGCGCAAGCCTTTCCACCTATACGCAGTATTTT
D gene: NA; clone size: many; J gene: TRBJ2-1; V gene: TRBV20-1; CDR3 protein: CSARDQVARHEQFF; CDR3 DNA: TGCAGTGCTAGAGATCAAGTAGCGAGGCATGAGCAGTTCTTC
D gene: NA; clone size: NA; J gene: TRBJ2-7; V gene: TRBV28; CDR3 protein: CASSLDAGYNYEQYF; CDR3 DNA: TGTGCCAGCAGTTTAGATGCAGGGTACAACTACGAGCAGTACTTC
D gene: TRBD1; clone size: many; J gene: TRBJ1-1; V gene: TRBV20-1; CDR3 protein: CSAALDREGTEAFF; CDR3 DNA: TGCAGTGCTGCCCTAGACAGGGAGGGCACTGAAGCTTTCTTT
D gene: TRBD1; clone size: few; J gene: TRBJ1-1; V gene: TRBV5-1; CDR3 protein: CASSLEGRGGTEAFF; CDR3 DNA: TGCGCCAGCAGCTTGGAGGGCAGGGGGGGCACTGAAGCTTTCTTT
D gene: NA; clone size: many; J gene: TRBJ2-7; V gene: TRBV10-3; CDR3 protein: CAISELMGDSYEQYF; CDR3 DNA: TGTGCCATCAGTGAGTTGATGGGCGACTCCTACGAGCAGTACTTC
D gene: TRBD1; clone size: few; J gene: TRBJ1-2; V gene: TRBV5-5; CDR3 protein: CASSLDPGQYYGYTF; CDR3 DNA: TGTGCCAGCAGCTTGGACCCGGGACAGTACTATGGCTACACCTTC
D gene: NA; clone size: NA; J gene: TRBJ2-3; V gene: TRBV19; CDR3 protein: CASTLRDFNKDTQYF; CDR3 DNA: TGTGCCAGTACTCTCCGGGACTTTAACAAAGATACGCAGTATTTT
D gene: TRBD2; clone size: many; J gene: TRBJ2-1; V gene: TRBV5-5; CDR3 protein: CASSLVVGSAGNNEQFF; CDR3 DNA: TGTGCCAGCAGCTTGGTTGTCGGTTCAGCGGGAAACAATGAGCAGTTCTTC
D gene: NA; clone size: NA; J gene: TRBJ1-2; V gene: TRBV30; CDR3 protein: CAWSAHHGYTF; CDR3 DNA: TGTGCCTGGAGTGCCCATCATGGCTACACCTTC
D gene: TRBD2; clone size: few; J gene: TRBJ2-1; V gene: TRBV20-1; CDR3 protein: CSAVPGTSIDEQFF; CDR3 DNA: TGCAGTGCTGTCCCCGGGACTAGCATCGATGAGCAGTTCTTC
D gene: TRBD1; clone size: many; J gene: TRBJ2-1; V gene: TRBV7-3; CDR3 protein: CASSLKTGHNEQFF; CDR3 DNA: TGTGCCAGCAGCTTAAAGACAGGGCACAATGAGCAGTTCTTC
D gene: NA; clone size: many; J gene: TRBJ1-3; V gene: TRBV12-3/TRBV12-4; CDR3 protein: CASSQGVGNTIYF; CDR3 DNA: TGTGCCAGCAGTCAGGGTGTCGGAAACACCATATATTTT
D gene: NA; clone size: NA; J gene: TRBJ1-5; V gene: TRBV3-1; CDR3 protein: CASCQGFPDSHHNQPQHF; CDR3 DNA: TGTGCCTCCTGCCAAGGCTTCCCGGACAGCCACCACAATCAGCCCCAGCATTTT